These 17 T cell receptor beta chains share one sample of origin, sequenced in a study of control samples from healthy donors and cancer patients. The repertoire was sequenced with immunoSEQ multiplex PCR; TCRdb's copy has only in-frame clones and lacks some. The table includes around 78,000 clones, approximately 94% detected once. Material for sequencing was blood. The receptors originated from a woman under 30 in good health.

CDR3 sequence (DNA): TGTGCCACCAGCAGAGATCCCGCGGGAGATAGCGAGCAGTACTTC. Translating gives CATSRDPAGDSEQYF. J is TRBJ2-7 and V is TRBV15; 7 nucleotides align to TRBD2. This CDR3 has 15 amino acids. The junction had 8 bases not matched to a gene; V was cut back by 0 bases and J by 6 bases. CDR1 and CDR2 (germline): LNHNV, YYDKDF (reference sequence).

DNA for the CDR3: TGTGCCACCAGGGATTCCACGGGGGAGCTGTCACCCCTCCACTTT. The encoded protein is CATRDSTGELSPLHF. The V gene is TRBV25-1, the J gene TRBJ1-6; tentative D call: TRBD1 (5 bases). The germline gives CDR1 MGHDK, CDR2 SYGVNS. The CDR3 length is 15 residues. V lost 10 bases, J lost 10 bases, and 23 bases lay in between.

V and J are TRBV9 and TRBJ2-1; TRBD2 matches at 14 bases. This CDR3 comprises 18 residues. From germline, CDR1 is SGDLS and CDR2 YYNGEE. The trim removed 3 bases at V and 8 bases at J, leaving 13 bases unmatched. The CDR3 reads CASSATSGGAGLGDEQFF. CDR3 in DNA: TGTGCCAGCAGCGCGACTAGCGGGGGGGCAGGTTTAGGGGATGAGCAGTTCTTC.

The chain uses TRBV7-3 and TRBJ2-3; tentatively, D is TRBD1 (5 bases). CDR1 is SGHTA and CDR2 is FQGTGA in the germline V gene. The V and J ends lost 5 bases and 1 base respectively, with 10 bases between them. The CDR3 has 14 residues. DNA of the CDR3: TGTGCCAGCAGCCGAGACAGCGGCACAGATACGCAGTATTTT. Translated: CASSRDSGTDTQYF.

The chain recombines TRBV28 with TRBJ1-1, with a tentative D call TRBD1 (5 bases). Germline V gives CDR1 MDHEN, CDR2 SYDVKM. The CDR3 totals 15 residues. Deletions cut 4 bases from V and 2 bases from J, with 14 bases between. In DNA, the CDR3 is TGTGCCAGCAGTTCCCCCGGGGGAGGAAACACTGAAGCTTTCTTT. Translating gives CASSSPGGGNTEAFF.

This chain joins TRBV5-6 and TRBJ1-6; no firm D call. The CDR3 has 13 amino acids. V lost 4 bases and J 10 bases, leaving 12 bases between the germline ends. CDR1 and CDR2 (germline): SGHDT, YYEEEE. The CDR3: CASSDGTLSPLHF. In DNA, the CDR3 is TGTGCCAGCAGCGACGGAACACTATCACCCCTCCACTTT.

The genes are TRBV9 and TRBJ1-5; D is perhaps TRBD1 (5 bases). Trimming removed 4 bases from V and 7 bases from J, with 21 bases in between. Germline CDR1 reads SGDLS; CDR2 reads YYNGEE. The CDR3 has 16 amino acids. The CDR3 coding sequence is TGTGCCAGCAGCCCCGGGACCGCGGAAAAGGGGCAGCCCCAGCATTTT. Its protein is CASSPGTAEKGQPQHF.

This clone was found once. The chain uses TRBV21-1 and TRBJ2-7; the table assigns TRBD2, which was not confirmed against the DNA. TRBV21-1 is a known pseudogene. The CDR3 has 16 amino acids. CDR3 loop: CASSIPVGRHSYEQYF. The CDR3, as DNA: TGTGCCAGCAGCATTCCCGTCGGGAGGCACTCCTACGAGCAGTACTTC.

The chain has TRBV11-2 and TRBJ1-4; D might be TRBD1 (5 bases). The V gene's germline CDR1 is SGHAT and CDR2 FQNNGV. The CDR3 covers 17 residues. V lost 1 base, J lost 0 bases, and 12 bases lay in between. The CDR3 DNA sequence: TGTGCCAGCAGCTTAGGACGACAGCGTGCAACTAATGAAAAACTGTTTTTT. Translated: CASSLGRQRATNEKLFF.

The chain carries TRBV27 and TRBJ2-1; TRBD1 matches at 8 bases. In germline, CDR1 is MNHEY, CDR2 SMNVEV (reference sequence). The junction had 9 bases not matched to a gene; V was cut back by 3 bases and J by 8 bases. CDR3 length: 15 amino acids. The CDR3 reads CASSLVDRVPHEQFF. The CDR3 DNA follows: TGTGCCAGCAGTTTGGTGGACAGGGTTCCCCATGAGCAGTTCTTC.

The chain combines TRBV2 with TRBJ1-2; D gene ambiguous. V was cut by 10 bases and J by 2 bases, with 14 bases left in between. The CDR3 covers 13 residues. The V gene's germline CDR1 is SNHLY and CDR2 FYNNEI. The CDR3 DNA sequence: TGTGCCACCAGAGTGGAGTTGAACTATGGCTACACCTTC. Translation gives CATRVELNYGYTF.

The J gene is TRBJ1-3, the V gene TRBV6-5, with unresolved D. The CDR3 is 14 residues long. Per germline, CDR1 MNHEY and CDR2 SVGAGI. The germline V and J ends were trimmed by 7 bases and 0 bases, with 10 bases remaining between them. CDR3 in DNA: TGTGCCAGCAATTTTTTTAGCTCTGGAAACACCATATATTTT. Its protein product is CASNFFSSGNTIYF.

CDR3 DNA sequence: TGCGCCAGCAGCTCGACAATACGGGACAGGTTCTACAATGAGCAGTTCTTC. This sequence encodes CASSSTIRDRFYNEQFF. The rearrangement joins TRBV5-1 to TRBJ2-1, with TRBD1 matching over 8 bases. The CDR3 loop spans 17 amino acids. The J segment lost 3 bases and the V segment lost 3 bases, leaving 11 bases of the junction unmatched. From germline, CDR1 is SGHRS and CDR2 YFSETQ. Variable domain in full (rest from reference TRBV5-1 and TRBJ2-1): KAGVTQTPRYLIKTRGQQVTLSCSPISGHRSVSWYQQTPGQGLQFLFEYFSETQRNKGNFPGRFSGRQFSNSRSEMNVSTLELGDSALYLCASSSTIRDRFYNEQFFGPGTRLTVL.

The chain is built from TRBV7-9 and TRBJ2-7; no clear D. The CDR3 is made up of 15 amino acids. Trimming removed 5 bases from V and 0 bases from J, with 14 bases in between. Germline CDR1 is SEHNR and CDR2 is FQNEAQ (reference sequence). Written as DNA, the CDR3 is TGTGCCAGCAGCCCCGGGCAGGACCCCTCCTACGAGCAGTACTTC. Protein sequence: CASSPGQDPSYEQYF.

The CDR3 reads CASSHRNSGETQYF. The CDR3 coding sequence is TGTGCCAGCAGCCACCGGAATAGCGGGGAGACCCAGTACTTC. The V gene is TRBV14, the J gene TRBJ2-5, with 7 bases lining up with TRBD2. CDR1 SGHDN and CDR2 FVKESK come from the germline V gene. The CDR3 is 14 amino acids. With V trimmed by 3 bases and J by 5 bases, 6 bases remained unmatched.

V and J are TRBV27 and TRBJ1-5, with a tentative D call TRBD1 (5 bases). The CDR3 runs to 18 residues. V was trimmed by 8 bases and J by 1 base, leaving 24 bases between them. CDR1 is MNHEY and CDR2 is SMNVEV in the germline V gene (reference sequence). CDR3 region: CASARRGGQGSSNQPQHF. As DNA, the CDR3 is TGTGCCAGCGCGCGTCGGGGGGGTCAAGGTTCCAGCAATCAGCCCCAGCATTTT.

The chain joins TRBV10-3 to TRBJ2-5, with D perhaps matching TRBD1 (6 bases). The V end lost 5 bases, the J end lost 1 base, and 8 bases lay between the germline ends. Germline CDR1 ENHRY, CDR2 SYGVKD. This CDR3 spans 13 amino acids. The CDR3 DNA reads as TGTGCCATCAGTCGGACAGCCCAAGAGACCCAGTACTTC. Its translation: CAISRTAQETQYF.